Listed here are 31 T cell receptor beta chains from one sample, sequenced in a study of OX40 agonist ivuxolimab in advanced cancers. Repertoires were generated with immunoSEQ multiplex PCR, while TCRdb's copy carries only in-frame clones and drops some. The data show 85,000 to 100,000 clones, with roughly 90% seen just once and 0.25% to 0.35% held by the top ten. Source: CD4+ or CD8+ T cells sorted from blood, taken in a trial of the OX40 agonist ivuxolimab. All receptors derive from an adult with an advanced solid tumor such as melanoma, head and neck, liver or kidney cancer.

The V gene is TRBV7-2, the J gene TRBJ2-5; D possibly corresponds to TRBD2 (6 bases). The CDR3 is made up of 14 amino acids. Deletions cut 4 bases from V and 4 bases from J, with 13 bases between. CDR1 is SGHTA, CDR2 FQGNSA, per germline. The CDR3 DNA is TGTGCCAGCAGCTCCGGAGGGCGGGGAGAGACCCAGTACTTC. It translates to CASSSGGRGETQYF.

The chain employs TRBV5-8 and TRBJ2-5; 7 bases match TRBD1. After removal of 5 bases from V and 5 bases from J, the junction contained 12 bases not matched to a gene. Per germline, CDR1 SGHTS and CDR2 YDEGEE. This CDR3 has 15 amino acids. CDR3 DNA: TGTGCCAGCAGGACAGAAAACAGGGGTGGCGAGACCCAGTACTTC. Translation gives CASRTENRGGETQYF.

This clone was counted a single time. This chain joins TRBV5-1 and TRBJ2-1; D perhaps matches TRBD2 (5 bases). Germline lookup yields CDR1 SGHRS and CDR2 YFSETQ. V dropped 5 bases and J dropped 5 bases, with 17 bases sitting between them. The CDR3 covers 15 residues. The CDR3 loop reads CASSRGDFANNEQFF. CDR3 DNA sequence: TGCGCCAGCAGTCGGGGAGACTTCGCCAACAATGAGCAGTTCTTC.

J is TRBJ1-1 and V is TRBV7-2, with D unclear. The V gene lost 2 bases and the J gene lost 1 base, with 17 bases spanning the gap. Germline V gene lookup returns CDR1 SGHTA and CDR2 FQGNSA. This CDR3 has 17 amino acids. The CDR3 region is CASSLRGPVGKNTEAFF. The CDR3 DNA is TGTGCCAGCAGCTTAAGAGGGCCGGTAGGGAAGAACACTGAAGCTTTCTTT.

The gene calls are TRBV5-6 and TRBJ2-7; no reliable D call. Germline CDR1 and CDR2: SGHDT and YYEEEE. There are 14 residues in the CDR3. V was cut by 0 bases and J by 7 bases, with 14 bases left in between. The CDR3 sequence: CASSLVSTKWEQYF. CDR3 bases: TGTGCCAGCAGCTTGGTTTCAACTAAATGGGAGCAGTACTTC.

The V and J genes are TRBV6-4 and TRBJ2-5; 7 bases map to TRBD1. The J call may be in error: the DNA end matches TRBJ2-7 better. The CDR3 spans 16 residues. The V gene's germline CDR1 is MRHNA and CDR2 SNTAGT. The CDR3 reads CACRRPTGQLNYEQYF. In DNA form, the CDR3 reads TGTGCTTGCAGGAGGCCTACGGGACAGCTCAACTACGAGCAGTACTTC.

This clone was observed a single time. The chain links TRBV28 to TRBJ1-1; TRBD1 matches 7 bases. The J segment lost 10 bases and the V segment lost 6 bases, leaving 8 bases of the junction unmatched. This CDR3 contains 12 residues. Germline CDR1 MDHEN, CDR2 SYDVKM. The CDR3 DNA reads as TGTGCCAGCAGGACAGGGAGCAGAGCAGCTTTCTTT. Translation gives CASRTGSRAAFF.

V is TRBV5-1 and J is TRBJ2-1, with 9 bases identical to TRBD1. V shed 3 bases, J shed 1 base, and the junction held 2 bases outside the gene matches. Germline CDR1 SGHRS, CDR2 YFSETQ. This CDR3 has 15 residues. The CDR3 loop is CASSSGQGSYNEQFF. As DNA, the CDR3 is TGCGCCAGCAGCTCGGGACAGGGTTCCTACAATGAGCAGTTCTTC. Filled out from reference TRBV5-1 and TRBJ2-1, the complete variable domain reads KAGVTQTPRYLIKTRGQQVTLSCSPISGHRSVSWYQQTPGQGLQFLFEYFSETQRNKGNFPGRFSGRQFSNSRSEMNVSTLELGDSALYLCASSSGQGSYNEQFFGPGTRLTVL.

The chain couples TRBV5-1 to TRBJ2-5; 10 bases are shared with TRBD2. The CDR3 contains 13 residues. The V segment lost 6 bases and the J segment 5 bases; nucleotides outside the gene matches: 4. Germline-derived CDR1 and CDR2 are SGHRS and YFSETQ. The CDR3 bases are TGCGCCAGCAAGTCTAGCGGGAGTGAGACCCAGTACTTC. Protein sequence: CASKSSGSETQYF.

This rearrangement joins TRBV7-9 to TRBJ2-7, with 8 bases lining up with TRBD2. CDR1 is SEHNR and CDR2 is FQNEAQ in the germline V gene (reference sequence). The CDR3 runs 14 residues. V was clipped by 1 base and J by 3 bases; unmatched bases: 2. CDR3 residues: CASSLVTSGYEQYF. CDR3 nucleotide sequence: TGTGCCAGCAGCTTAGTAACTAGCGGCTACGAGCAGTACTTC.

The chain recombines TRBV18 with TRBJ2-7, with D possibly being TRBD1 or TRBD2 (5 bases each). V shed 2 bases and J shed 3 bases, with 14 bases lying between them. Germline CDR1 and CDR2: KGHSH and LQKENI. The CDR3 spans 15 residues. CDR3 sequence reads: CASSPTGAGNYEQYF. Written as DNA, the CDR3 is TGTGCCAGCTCACCAACCGGGGCAGGGAACTACGAGCAGTACTTC.

The rearrangement uses TRBV7-3 and TRBJ2-3; D uncertain. CDR3 length: 15 residues. Trimming cost V 5 bases and J 0 bases, with 12 bases left between them. The V gene's germline CDR1 is SGHTA and CDR2 FQGTGA. This CDR3 reads CASSIMPSSTDTQYF. Here the CDR3 DNA reads TGTGCCAGCAGCATAATGCCGTCTAGCACAGATACGCAGTATTTT. Drawing the rest from reference TRBV7-3 and TRBJ2-3, the complete variable domain is GAGVSQTPSNKVTEKGKYVELRCDPISGHTALYWYRQSLGQGPEFLIYFQGTGAADDSGLPNDRFFAVRPEGSVSTLKIQRTERGDSAVYLCASSIMPSSTDTQYFGPGTRLTVL.

The count of this clone is one. This chain joins TRBV11-2 and TRBJ2-7; D is uncertain. The CDR3 covers 11 residues. The germline V gene has CDR1 SGHAT and CDR2 FQNNGV. The V gene lost 3 bases and the J gene lost 9 bases, with 9 bases spanning the gap. The CDR3 DNA reads as TGTGCCAGCAGCTTCACATGGCGGCAGTACTTC. Its translation is CASSFTWRQYF. The full variable domain, its missing parts supplied by reference TRBV11-2 and TRBJ2-7, is EAGVAQSPRYKIIEKRQSVAFWCNPISGHATLYWYQQILGQGPKLLIQFQNNGVVDDSQLPKDRFSAERLKGVDSTLKIQPAKLEDSAVYLCASSFTWRQYFGPGTRLTVT.

This chain links TRBV19 with TRBJ1-1; 7 bases agree with TRBD1. CDR3 size: 15 residues. Germline V gene lookup returns CDR1 LNHDA and CDR2 SQIVND (reference sequence). Germline trimming cut 3 bases from V and 1 base from J; bases unmatched to any gene: 5. CDR3 residues: CASSIPHRGNTEAFF. The DNA for the CDR3 is TGTGCCAGTAGTATCCCGCACAGGGGGAACACTGAAGCTTTCTTT.

J is TRBJ2-1 and V is TRBV2, with D hard to call. This CDR3 spans 19 amino acids. Germline CDR1 and CDR2: SNHLY and FYNNEI. The V and J ends lost 0 bases and 0 bases respectively, with 18 bases between them. This chain's CDR3 is CASSEASLLHQSSYNEQFF. The CDR3 nucleotides are TGTGCCAGCAGTGAAGCGTCATTGCTCCATCAGAGCTCCTACAATGAGCAGTTCTTC. The whole variable domain, filled in from reference TRBV2 and TRBJ2-1, reads EPEVTQTPSHQVTQMGQEVILRCVPISNHLYFYWYRQILGQKVEFLVSFYNNEISEKSEIFDDQFSVERPDGSNFTLKIRSTKLEDSAMYFCASSEASLLHQSSYNEQFFGPGTRLTVL.

The chain is built from TRBV9 and TRBJ2-2; D remains unclear. The germline V and J ends were trimmed by 3 bases and 2 bases, with 11 bases remaining between them. The CDR3 totals 15 residues. Germline V gene data show CDR1 as SGDLS and CDR2 as YYNGEE. CDR3 protein: CASSDRPSNTGELFF. CDR3 DNA: TGTGCCAGCAGCGACAGACCCTCCAACACCGGGGAGCTGTTTTTT. Based on the CDR3 plus reference TRBV9 and TRBJ2-2, the full variable domain is DSGVTQTPKHLITATGQRVTLRCSPRSGDLSVYWYQQSLDQGLQFLIQYYNGEERAKGNILERFSAQQFPDLHSELNLSSLELGDSALYFCASSDRPSNTGELFFGEGSRLTVL.

This chain connects TRBV11-2 to TRBJ2-7, with TRBD1 matching over 8 bases. Germline CDR1 reads SGHAT; CDR2 reads FQNNGV. The CDR3 totals 14 residues. V shed 1 base, J shed 4 bases, and the junction held 3 bases outside the gene matches. The CDR3 DNA sequence: TGTGCCAGCAGCTTAGCCAGGGGGCCATACGAGCAGTACTTC. This translates into CASSLARGPYEQYF.

This chain uses TRBV7-2 with TRBJ2-5; TRBD1 might be the D (6 bases). The CDR3 extends over 16 amino acids. Trimming removed 5 bases at V and 5 bases at J, with 21 bases between. The V gene's germline CDR1 is SGHTA and CDR2 FQGNSA. CDR3 protein: CASSPSHIQGRETQYF. CDR3 bases: TGTGCCAGCAGCCCCTCACATATTCAGGGGCGGGAGACCCAGTACTTC.

This chain joins TRBV7-2 and TRBJ1-2; D is unresolved. Germline V gives CDR1 SGHTA, CDR2 FQGNSA. V was clipped by 1 base and J by 1 base, with 7 bases between them. This CDR3 is built from 14 residues. The CDR3 sequence: CASSLVEGNYGYTF. The CDR3 DNA sequence: TGTGCCAGCAGCTTAGTGGAGGGTAACTATGGCTACACCTTC.

The chain couples TRBV11-1 to TRBJ2-7, with 7 bases aligning to TRBD1. V shed 0 bases, J shed 6 bases, and the junction held 8 bases outside the gene matches. The CDR3 is 15 amino acids. Germline assignment: CDR1 SGHAT and CDR2 FQDESV (reference sequence). The CDR3 coding sequence is TGTGCCAGCAGCTTAGCCCCGGGAAACAGGGGCGAGCAGTACTTC. Translated, it gives CASSLAPGNRGEQYF.

This clone is a singleton in its sample. This chain joins TRBV9 and TRBJ1-1; 7 nucleotides line up with TRBD1. Germline CDR1 SGDLS, CDR2 YYNGEE. The CDR3 extends over 14 amino acids. The V gene end was trimmed by 3 bases and the J gene end by 7 bases; junction bases not matched to a gene: 9. The CDR3 here is CASSAARDSHEAFF. The CDR3 region has the DNA TGTGCCAGCAGCGCGGCCAGGGACAGCCATGAAGCTTTCTTT.

The CDR3 region is CASSIQGSSYNEQFF. The CDR3 bases are TGTGCCAGTAGTATTCAGGGGAGCTCCTACAATGAGCAGTTCTTC. The rearrangement links TRBV19 to TRBJ2-1; a weak D match, TRBD1 (6 bases). The CDR3 has 15 residues. V was shortened by 3 bases and J by 0 bases, with 9 bases between the two germline ends. CDR1 is LNHDA, CDR2 SQIVND, per germline (reference sequence). The full variable domain, its missing parts supplied by reference TRBV19 and TRBJ2-1, is DGGITQSPKYLFRKEGQNVTLSCEQNLNHDAMYWYRQDPGQGLRLIYYSQIVNDFQKGDIAEGYSVSREKKESFPLTVTSAQKNPTAFYLCASSIQGSSYNEQFFGPGTRLTVL.

This clone was seen a single time. V is TRBV5-1 and J is TRBJ2-3; TRBD2 agrees at 7 bases. Per the germline V gene, CDR1 is SGHRS and CDR2 is YFSETQ. This CDR3 has 15 amino acids. The V gene end was trimmed by 2 bases and the J gene end by 5 bases; junction bases not matched to a gene: 8. CDR3 sequence reads: CASSLLTSIGDTQYF. As DNA, the CDR3 is TGCGCCAGCAGCTTACTGACTAGCATCGGAGATACGCAGTATTTT. Combining the CDR3 with reference TRBV5-1 and TRBJ2-3 gives the whole variable domain KAGVTQTPRYLIKTRGQQVTLSCSPISGHRSVSWYQQTPGQGLQFLFEYFSETQRNKGNFPGRFSGRQFSNSRSEMNVSTLELGDSALYLCASSLLTSIGDTQYFGPGTRLTVL.

This clone has only one observation. CDR3 loop: CASSLRGAGDTIYF. The CDR3 region has the DNA TGTGCCAGCAGCCTTCGCGGAGCCGGTGACACCATATATTTT. The rearrangement joins TRBV6-1 to TRBJ1-3; no clear D gene. Looked up from germline, CDR1 is MNHNS and CDR2 is SASEGT. Trimming removed 6 bases from V and 8 bases from J, with 17 bases in between. The CDR3 sequence is 14 residues long.

The V and J genes are TRBV5-1 and TRBJ2-5; tentatively, D is TRBD1 (6 bases). The CDR3 is 16 residues long. Germline V gene sequence: CDR1 SGHRS, CDR2 YFSETQ. V lost 5 bases to trimming and J lost 0 bases, with 17 bases between them. The CDR3 DNA reads TGCGCCAGCAGTGTGGGACACAGTACTAACCAAGAGACCCAGTACTTC. Protein sequence: CASSVGHSTNQETQYF.

CDR3: CASSLAQTGRDEQYF. CDR3 nucleotide sequence: TGCGCCAGCAGCTTGGCACAGACTGGCAGGGACGAGCAGTACTTC. The genes are TRBV5-1 and TRBJ2-7; D may be TRBD1 (5 bases). Looked up from germline, CDR1 is SGHRS and CDR2 is YFSETQ. V dropped 0 bases and J dropped 5 bases, with 15 bases sitting between them. This CDR3 has 15 amino acids.

V is TRBV14 and J is TRBJ1-5; 7 bases are shared with TRBD1. Looked up from germline, CDR1 is SGHDN and CDR2 is FVKESK. The CDR3 length is 17 residues. J was trimmed by 7 bases and V by 3 bases; bases with no gene match: 15. The CDR3 DNA follows: TGTGCCAGCAGCCAGACAGGGAGGTCGGGAACGGTACAGCCCCAGCATTTT. Residues: CASSQTGRSGTVQPQHF. The full variable domain, with the rest looked up from reference TRBV14 and TRBJ1-5, is EAGVTQFPSHSVIEKGQTVTLRCDPISGHDNLYWYRRVMGKEIKFLLHFVKESKQDESGMPNNRFLAERTGGTYSTLKVQPAELEDSGVYFCASSQTGRSGTVQPQHFGDGTRLSIL.

The chain links TRBV28 to TRBJ2-7; 11 positions agree with TRBD1. Unmatched junction bases numbered 10, after V lost 6 bases and J lost 3 bases. The CDR3 is 16 residues long. Looked up from germline, CDR1 is MDHEN and CDR2 is SYDVKM. The CDR3 protein is CASRPPGQGAYYEQYF. CDR3 nucleotides: TGTGCCAGCAGGCCCCCTGGACAGGGGGCTTACTACGAGCAGTACTTC. The variable domain in full, completed from reference TRBV28 and TRBJ2-7, reads DVKVTQSSRYLVKRTGEKVFLECVQDMDHENMFWYRQDPGLGLRLIYFSYDVKMKEKGDIPEGYSVSREKKERFSLILESASTNQTSMYLCASRPPGQGAYYEQYFGPGTRLTVT.

This clone was seen only a few times. The same CDR3 is also encoded by other DNA sequences in this sample. The V call is TRBV7-9, the J call TRBJ2-4, with a tentative D call TRBD2 (6 bases). This CDR3 has 15 residues. Trimming took off 4 bases at V and 1 base at J, with 11 bases between the two ends. Germline V gene data show CDR1 as SEHNR and CDR2 as FQNEAQ (reference sequence). CDR3 residues: CASSYGGLAKNIQYF. CDR3 nucleotide sequence: TGTGCCAGCAGCTATGGGGGACTGGCCAAAAACATTCAGTACTTC.

V is TRBV20-1 and J is TRBJ2-1, with D unresolved. The ends were cut back, 5 bases at V and 15 bases at J, with 8 bases in the middle. There are 8 residues in the CDR3. CDR1 is DFQATT and CDR2 is SNEGSKA in the germline V gene (reference sequence). This CDR3 is CSAGVRFF. The DNA of the CDR3 is TGCAGTGCTGGGGTTCGGTTCTTC.

This clone was seen only once. The CDR3 here is CASSLGGGETQYF. The CDR3 DNA sequence: TGTGCCAGCAGCTTGGGAGGGGGGGAGACCCAGTACTTC. This rearrangement joins TRBV5-4 to TRBJ2-5, with D perhaps given as TRBD1 or TRBD2 (6 bases each). Germline CDR1 is SGHNT and CDR2 is YYREEE (reference sequence). Trimming removed 0 bases from V and 5 bases from J, with 8 bases in between. The length of the CDR3 is 13 residues.